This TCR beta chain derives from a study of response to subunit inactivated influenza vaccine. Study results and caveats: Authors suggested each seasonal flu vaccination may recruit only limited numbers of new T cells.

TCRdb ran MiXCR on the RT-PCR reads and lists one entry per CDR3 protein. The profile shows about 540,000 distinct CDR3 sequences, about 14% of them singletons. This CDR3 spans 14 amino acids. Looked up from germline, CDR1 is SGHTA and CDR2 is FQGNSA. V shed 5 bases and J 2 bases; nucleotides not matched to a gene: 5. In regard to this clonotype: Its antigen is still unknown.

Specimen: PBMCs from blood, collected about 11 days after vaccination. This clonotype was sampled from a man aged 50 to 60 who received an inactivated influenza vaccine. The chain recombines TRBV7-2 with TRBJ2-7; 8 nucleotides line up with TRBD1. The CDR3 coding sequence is TGTGCCAGCAGCAAGGACAGGGAGGCCTACGAGCAGTACTTC. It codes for CASSKDREAYEQYF.